Following are 25 T cell receptor beta chains from one sample sequenced in a study of cytomegalovirus exposure and HLA in healthy donors. The protocol was immunoSEQ multiplex PCR, while the TCRdb copy is restricted to in-frame clones and leaves out a portion. The top ten hold under 7.5% of the sample, which has 150,000 to 200,000 clones, about four fifths seen once. The sequenced sample consisted of PBMCs. These receptors were obtained from a young man in good health and CMV-seropositive.

This rearrangement joins TRBV5-1 to TRBJ2-7; D unresolved. The CDR3 has 14 amino acids. Germline CDR1 and CDR2: SGHRS and YFSETQ. Trimming took off 4 bases at V and 2 bases at J, with 13 bases between the two ends. The CDR3: CASSLDILTYEQYF. In DNA, the CDR3 is TGCGCCAGCAGCCTCGACATCCTTACCTACGAGCAGTACTTC. The full variable domain, in which reference TRBV5-1 and TRBJ2-7 provide the parts outside the CDR3, is KAGVTQTPRYLIKTRGQQVTLSCSPISGHRSVSWYQQTPGQGLQFLFEYFSETQRNKGNFPGRFSGRQFSNSRSEMNVSTLELGDSALYLCASSLDILTYEQYFGPGTRLTVT.

The V call is TRBV5-6, the J call TRBJ1-2; 11 bases align to TRBD1. Germline V lookup: CDR1 SGHDT, CDR2 YYEEEE. V dropped 7 bases and J dropped 2; count of bases not matched to a gene: 4. The CDR3 length is 14 residues. The CDR3 is CASVRDRGNYGYTF. The CDR3, as DNA: TGTGCCAGCGTCCGGGACAGGGGGAACTATGGCTACACCTTC.

This clone was detected only a few times. This rearrangement joins TRBV6-5 to TRBJ2-1, with 11 bases identical to TRBD2. V lost 10 bases to trimming and J lost 8 bases; unmatched junction nucleotides: 7. CDR3 length: 13 residues. Germline values: CDR1 MNHEY, CDR2 SVGAGI. The chain's CDR3 is CAIGLAGGDEQFF. For the CDR3, the DNA is TGTGCCATCGGGCTAGCGGGAGGTGATGAGCAGTTCTTC.

The CDR3 sequence: CASSPGTWGYTF. CDR3 in DNA: TGTGCCAGCAGCCCAGGAACGTGGGGCTACACCTTC. The chain combines TRBV9 with TRBJ1-2, with D uncertain. Germline lookup yields CDR1 SGDLS and CDR2 YYNGEE. The CDR3 sequence is 12 residues long. V lost 4 bases to trimming and J lost 8 bases, with 12 bases between them.

This chain links TRBV2 with TRBJ2-3; D is unclear. The V end lost 0 bases, the J end lost 3 bases, and 13 bases lay between the germline ends. Germline CDR1 and CDR2: SNHLY and FYNNEI. The length of the CDR3 is 16 residues. This CDR3 is CASSEALPQATDTQYF. The CDR3 DNA sequence: TGTGCCAGCAGTGAAGCGCTTCCTCAGGCAACAGATACGCAGTATTTT.

V and J are TRBV7-3 and TRBJ2-3; 10 nucleotides align to TRBD1. The trim removed 4 bases at V and 4 bases at J, leaving 5 bases unmatched. The germline V gene encodes CDR1 SGHTA and CDR2 FQGTGA. The CDR3 is 15 residues long. CDR3 residues: CASSYDRGRPDTQYF. CDR3 bases: TGTGCCAGCAGCTACGACAGGGGGCGGCCAGATACGCAGTATTTT.

This clone appeared once. This sequence joins TRBV6-6 and TRBJ1-4; 9 nucleotides agree with TRBD1. Germline CDR1 MNHNY, CDR2 SVGAGI (reference sequence). J gave up 8 bases and V 0 bases, and 7 bases lay outside the gene matches. The CDR3 has 16 amino acids. CDR3 amino acids: CASSYSRDRDGEKLFF. The CDR3 nucleotides are TGTGCCAGCAGTTACTCCAGGGACAGGGATGGCGAAAAACTGTTTTTT.

The rearrangement links TRBV5-6 to TRBJ2-3; D ambiguous. V lost 2 bases, J lost 1 base, and 11 bases lay in between. The CDR3 totals 15 residues. The germline CDR1 and CDR2 sequences are SGHDT and YYEEEE. The CDR3 is CASSFRIRGTDTQYF. In nucleotides, the CDR3 is TGTGCCAGCAGCTTCCGGATCCGGGGCACAGATACGCAGTATTTT. The variable domain in full, with the rest retrieved from reference TRBV5-6 and TRBJ2-3, is DAGVTQSPTHLIKTRGQQVTLRCSPKSGHDTVSWYQQALGQGPQFIFQYYEEEERQRGNFPDRFSGHQFPNYSSELNVNALLLGDSALYLCASSFRIRGTDTQYFGPGTRLTVL.

This clone was counted a single time. This sequence joins TRBV7-3 and TRBJ2-2; D is uncertain. V was shortened by 3 bases and J by 2 bases, with 10 bases between the two germline ends. The CDR3 runs 15 residues. Germline V lookup: CDR1 SGHTA, CDR2 FQGTGA. CDR3 residues: CASSFASINTGELFF. DNA of the CDR3: TGTGCCAGCAGCTTTGCAAGCATTAACACCGGGGAGCTGTTTTTT.

V is TRBV28 and J is TRBJ2-7, with a tentative D call TRBD1 (6 bases). V was clipped by 6 bases and J by 4 bases, with 19 bases between them. Germline lookup yields CDR1 MDHEN and CDR2 SYDVKM. The CDR3 consists of 15 residues. The CDR3 sequence is CASRTTWGPGYEQYF. The CDR3 DNA sequence: TGTGCCAGCAGAACTACATGGGGGCCTGGGTACGAGCAGTACTTC. Filled out from reference TRBV28 and TRBJ2-7, the complete variable domain reads DVKVTQSSRYLVKRTGEKVFLECVQDMDHENMFWYRQDPGLGLRLIYFSYDVKMKEKGDIPEGYSVSREKKERFSLILESASTNQTSMYLCASRTTWGPGYEQYFGPGTRLTVT.

The rearrangement links TRBV7-2 to TRBJ2-3; a weak D match, TRBD1 (5 bases). Germline V lookup: CDR1 SGHTA, CDR2 FQGNSA. The CDR3 totals 13 residues. V gave up 3 bases and J gave up 7 bases, with 11 bases separating them. In DNA form, the CDR3 reads TGTGCCAGCAGCTTCAACCGACAGTATACGCAGTATTTT. This codes for CASSFNRQYTQYF.

V usage is TRBV4-3 and J usage is TRBJ2-7; D is possibly TRBD1 (6 bases). V was clipped by 3 bases and J by 3 bases, with 18 bases between them. The CDR3 has 16 amino acids. Germline V gives CDR1 LGHNA, CDR2 YSLEER. The CDR3 coding sequence is TGCGCCAGCAGCCACAGATACCGGGACACCTACTACGAGCAGTACTTC. Amino acids: CASSHRYRDTYYEQYF.

The genes are TRBV6-1 and TRBJ2-3; 12 nucleotides agree with TRBD2. The CDR3 is made up of 15 amino acids. The germline CDR1 and CDR2 sequences are MNHNS and SASEGT. J lost 0 bases, V lost 7 bases, and 2 bases had no gene match. The CDR3 region has the DNA TGTGCCAGCACAGGACTAGCGGGGAGCACAGATACGCAGTATTTT. Translation: CASTGLAGSTDTQYF.

This clone has only one observation. The chain carries TRBV5-1 and TRBJ2-7, with 15 positions matching TRBD2. The CDR3 length is 18 residues. V lost 6 bases to trimming and J lost 2 bases; unmatched junction nucleotides: 12. Germline CDR1 is SGHRS and CDR2 is YFSETQ. CDR3 DNA sequence: TGCGCCAGCATGGACTCGGGACTAGCGGGAGGACGAGCCTACGAGCAGTACTTC. It is translated as CASMDSGLAGGRAYEQYF.

The genes are TRBV7-9 and TRBJ2-7, with TRBD2 matching over 10 bases. This CDR3 region has 14 residues. Germline CDR1 reads SEHNR; CDR2 reads FQNEAQ (reference sequence). The J segment lost 3 bases and the V segment lost 5 bases, leaving 4 bases of the junction unmatched. The CDR3 sequence is CASSPTSGIYEQYF. The CDR3 DNA is TGTGCCAGCAGCCCTACTAGCGGGATCTACGAGCAGTACTTC.

This clone was observed once. V usage is TRBV2 and J usage is TRBJ2-5; 11 bases are a match to TRBD2. J was trimmed by 0 bases and V by 6 bases; bases with no gene match: 6. Germline V gene sequence: CDR1 SNHLY, CDR2 FYNNEI. This CDR3 spans 16 amino acids. The CDR3: CASRARTSGYQETQYF. The CDR3 DNA reads as TGTGCCAGCAGAGCCCGGACTAGCGGGTACCAAGAGACCCAGTACTTC.

V usage is TRBV28 and J usage is TRBJ2-1; 9 positions agree with TRBD2. Per the germline V gene, CDR1 is MDHEN and CDR2 is SYDVKM. This CDR3 has 16 amino acids. V gave up 6 bases and J gave up 1 base; unmatched junction bases: 7. The CDR3 protein is CASRSLSGGSYNEQFF. The DNA for the CDR3 is TGTGCCAGCAGGTCTCTTAGCGGGGGTTCCTACAATGAGCAGTTCTTC.

The CDR3 sequence: CASSQKLAREAPYEQYF. The CDR3 DNA follows: TGTGCCAGCAGCCAAAAACTAGCTAGGGAGGCTCCCTACGAGCAGTACTTC. The V call is TRBV4-2, the J call TRBJ2-7, with a possible D match to TRBD2 (6 bases). Germline CDR1 reads LGHNA; CDR2 reads YNFKEQ. The CDR3 contains 17 residues. V was trimmed by 2 bases and J by 2 bases, leaving 19 bases between them.

The gene calls are TRBV6-5 and TRBJ2-7, with D perhaps matching TRBD2 (6 bases). The CDR3 runs to 13 residues. Trimming took off 4 bases at V and 2 bases at J, with 9 bases between the two ends. Looked up from germline, CDR1 is MNHEY and CDR2 is SVGAGI. The CDR3 sequence: CASSSSEAYEQYF. The CDR3 DNA follows: TGTGCCAGCAGTTCTAGCGAAGCCTACGAGCAGTACTTC.

The rearrangement links TRBV28 to TRBJ2-2; TRBD1 aligns across 7 bases. This CDR3 contains 16 residues. The germline V gene has CDR1 MDHEN and CDR2 SYDVKM. V was clipped by 1 base and J by 7 bases; unmatched bases: 9. In nucleotides, the CDR3 is TGTGCCAGCAGTTTATTCCGGGACAGCGTTAACGGGGAGCTGTTTTTT. Its translation: CASSLFRDSVNGELFF.

The rearrangement joins TRBV7-2 to TRBJ2-5; tentative D call: TRBD2 (6 bases). The CDR3 is 13 amino acids. Trimming took 5 bases from V and 3 from J, leaving 10 bases between them. The germline V gene has CDR1 SGHTA and CDR2 FQGNSA. The CDR3 DNA reads as TGTGCCAGCAGCGGACTACTGAAAGAGACCCAGTACTTC. As protein: CASSGLLKETQYF.

The V gene is TRBV7-2, the J gene TRBJ2-3, with 9 bases aligning to TRBD2. CDR1 SGHTA and CDR2 FQGNSA come from the germline V gene. Trimming took 4 bases from V and 2 from J; bases not matched to a gene: 10. The CDR3 extends over 17 amino acids. The chain's CDR3 is CASSSGAGGPSTDTQYF. In DNA form, the CDR3 reads TGTGCCAGCAGCTCCGGCGCGGGAGGGCCTTCCACAGATACGCAGTATTTT.

The CDR3 loop is CASRSTGELFF. The CDR3 nucleotides are TGTGCCAGCAGATCTACCGGGGAGCTGTTTTTT. J is TRBJ2-2 and V is TRBV28; D is unresolved. CDR3 length: 11 amino acids. The V end was cut by 6 bases, the J end by 5 bases, with 4 bases between. The germline V gene encodes CDR1 MDHEN and CDR2 SYDVKM.

V usage is TRBV6-5 and J usage is TRBJ1-2, with TRBD1 as a possible D gene (5 bases). The V gene's germline CDR1 is MNHEY and CDR2 SVGAGI. Trimming stripped 1 base from V and 4 bases from J, with 13 bases between. The CDR3 loop spans 15 amino acids. CDR3 in DNA: TGTGCCAGCAGTTACTACTCAGGGTCTGCCTATGGCTACACCTTC. Its protein product is CASSYYSGSAYGYTF.

This chain uses TRBV4-1 with TRBJ2-3, with D maybe TRBD1 (5 bases). This CDR3 has 17 residues. CDR1 and CDR2 from the germline V gene are MGHRA and YSYEKL. The V gene lost 0 bases and the J gene lost 0 bases, with 13 bases spanning the gap. CDR3 coding DNA: TGCGCCAGCAGCCAAGATGATTTAGACAGAAGCACAGATACGCAGTATTTT. Translated: CASSQDDLDRSTDTQYF.